This record concerns one T cell receptor (beta chain) sequence. MiXCR, applied by TCRdb to the 5' RACE reads, yields one record per CDR3 protein. The repertoire holds about 240,000 distinct CDR3 sequences, with about an eighth as singletons. This specimen belongs to a study of identical twins. Looked up from germline, CDR1 is MDHEN and CDR2 is SYDVKM. Trimming shortened V by 6 bases and J by 8 bases, and 19 bases separated the two germline ends. The CDR3 loop spans 14 amino acids. The same data also contributed to another study, on yellow fever vaccine responses in identical twins.

This TCR was recovered from a woman between 18 and 30 years old in good health. The chain links TRBV28 to TRBJ1-2; D call uncertain. The sequenced sample consisted of memory (CD45RO+) T cells sorted from blood. The DNA of the CDR3 is TGTGCCAGCAGCCGCCCCCCAGAAAGCTTAGGCTACACCTTC. Amino acids: CASSRPPESLGYTF.